This T cell receptor (beta chain) was observed in a study of cytomegalovirus exposure and HLA in healthy donors (dated 2017 in TCRdb). In the study overall: The 500 to 800 repertoires of the first cohort and the 95 to 150 validation repertoires were produced on the same platform, according to a later analysis. The study combined high-throughput TCR immunosequencing, statistical association of individual TCRs with disease status, and machine learning to predict cytomegalovirus infection status. The study aimed to test whether cataloging public T cell receptors could reveal signatures of past pathogen exposure. In addition to the first cohort of approximately 650 subjects, a separate validation cohort of 120 different subjects was used. Summary of the overall study and its limitations: Three of the identified cytomegalovirus-associated TCR beta chains were confirmed in vitro to be specific for cytomegalovirus antigens. The validation cohort had no HLA typing available for a later analysis, so co-occurrence within that cohort was assessed over all 110 or so repertoires. Most TCR sequences were seen in very few donors, while some public TCRs were found in many individuals. A later analysis found that TCRs clustered in the first cohort also tended to co-occur in the 130 or so validation repertoires, with approximately 94% of cluster scores above 0. A total of fewer than 200 TCR beta chains were listed by the study as associated with cytomegalovirus. The classifier was reported to diagnose cytomegalovirus status with high specificity and sensitivity in both the original cohort and the validation cohort. According to the authors, the approach could potentially be generalized to other disease states and immunological phenotypes.

A word on this clone: The antigen this receptor binds is unknown. Per-base qualities were not stored, and no clone one base away is much larger.

The protocol used for the library was the immunoSEQ multiplex PCR assay. The published analysis was carried out like this. A statistical classification framework was built to diagnose cytomegalovirus status from the catalog of TCR beta chain sequences. What TCRdb holds here is the immuneACCESS table cut down to in-frame rearrangements. Part of the clones is not present; checked against another copy, under half of the missing clones reflect an unresolved V gene, and the others are unexplained. Clonal size and the V and J genes are those of that table, whereas D and trimming came from the DNA. In this sample the table shows about 220,000 clones, 75% to 90% of which occur a single time. Together, the top ten hold around an eighth of the sample. The donors were included in the validation cohort of some 120 subjects, a group kept apart from the 666-subject first cohort. This receptor was taken from a woman aged 25 to 45 in good health and CMV-seropositive. Sequences were obtained from PBMCs.

The nucleotide sequence reads TGTGCCAGCAGGGGGAGCGGGAGTCATGAGCAGTTCTTC. Its product reads: CASRGSGSHEQFF. The rearranged segments are TRBV11-3 and TRBJ2-1; the junction holds 8 bases that match TRBD2. The germline V gene specifies SGHNT as CDR1 and YENEEA as CDR2. At the junction V is shortened by 6 bases and J by 8 bases; bases outside the gene matches: 6. From the cysteine up to the phenylalanine, the CDR3 has a length of 13 residues. Only CDR3 DNA remains: 39 bases, in frame from the first base.